The clone carrying this TCR beta chain showed up many times. Unique molecular identifiers were built into the TCRbeta library. TCRdb reprocessed the PCR reads via MiXCR and lists one record per CDR3 protein. The sample holds around 200,000 distinct CDR3 sequences; roughly a tenth are singletons and the top ten take 5% to 7%. These data come from a study of T-cell reconstitution after alpha-beta-depleted transplantation in children. Per germline, CDR1 LNHNV and CDR2 YYDKDF (reference sequence). This CDR3 spans 15 amino acids. The junction had 2 bases not matched to a gene; V was cut back by 3 bases and J by 5 bases.

This chain uses TRBV15 with TRBJ1-6, with TRBD1 matching over 9 bases. The source of this sequence is a human donor who donated a stem cell graft to a child with acute lymphoblastic leukemia. The sample was PBMCs from the stem cell graft donor, taken from the stem cell graft. CDR3 residues: CATSSGDRDNSPLHF. The CDR3, as DNA: TGTGCCACCAGCAGTGGGGACAGGGATAATTCACCCCTCCACTTT.